This record concerns one TCR beta chain sequence. Assay: immunoSEQ multiplex PCR; the TCRdb copy retains only in-frame clones and omits some. The sample holds some 260,000 clones, roughly 90% seen once. The sample belongs to a study of blood T cell repertoires in COVID-19. V was trimmed by 3 bases and J by 8 bases, leaving 16 bases between them. Germline V lookup: CDR1 PRHDT, CDR2 FYEKMQ (reference sequence). CDR3 length: 15 amino acids. V is TRBV13 and J is TRBJ2-2; TRBD2 is a possible D gene (6 bases). The clonotype was recovered from a man aged 35 to 55 who had recovered from COVID-19. The specimen was PBMCs or T cells enriched from blood (not recorded which). CDR3 DNA: TGTGCCAGCAGCTTCGGGGCAGGCGGGGCGGGGGAGCTGTTTTTT. Protein product: CASSFGAGGAGELFF.